This passage covers 2 T cell receptor beta chains from one sample sequenced in a study of cytomegalovirus exposure and HLA in healthy donors. PCR was performed using 60 Vbeta and 13 Jbeta primers. Clones were read by immunoSEQ multiplex PCR, and TCRdb kept only the in-frame ones, dropping some. The table lists fewer than 200,000 clones, roughly 80% of them singletons. Sequencing input: PBMCs. The receptors derive from a young woman in good health and CMV-seronegative.

The genes are TRBV5-1 and TRBJ2-1, with TRBD2 as a possible D gene (6 bases). The V end was cut by 7 bases, the J end by 6 bases, with 14 bases between. CDR1 is SGHRS, CDR2 YFSETQ, per germline. The CDR3 length is 13 residues. The CDR3 sequence is CASDLGRGNEQFF. The CDR3 DNA reads as TGCGCCAGCGATTTAGGGCGGGGCAATGAGCAGTTCTTC.

The chain recombines TRBV6-5 with TRBJ1-6; D unresolved. Trimming took 5 bases from V and 10 from J, leaving 15 bases between them. Germline V lookup: CDR1 MNHEY, CDR2 SVGAGI. This CDR3 has 14 residues. The CDR3, as DNA: TGTGCCAGCAGTGGCGGGGTCCGGCACTCACCCCTCCACTTT. Its protein product is CASSGGVRHSPLHF.